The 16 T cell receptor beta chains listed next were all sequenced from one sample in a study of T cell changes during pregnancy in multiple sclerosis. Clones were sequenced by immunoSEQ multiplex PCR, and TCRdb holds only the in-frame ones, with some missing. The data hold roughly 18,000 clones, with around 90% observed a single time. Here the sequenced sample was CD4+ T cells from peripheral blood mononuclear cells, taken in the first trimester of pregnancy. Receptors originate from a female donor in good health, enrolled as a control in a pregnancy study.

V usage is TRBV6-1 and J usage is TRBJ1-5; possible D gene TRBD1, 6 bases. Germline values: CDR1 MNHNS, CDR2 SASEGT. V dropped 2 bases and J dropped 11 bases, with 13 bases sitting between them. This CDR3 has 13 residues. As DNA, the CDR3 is TGTGCCAGCAGTGAATCGACAGGTCCGGCCCAGCATTTT. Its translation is CASSESTGPAQHF.

CDR3 in DNA: TGTGCCAGCAGCCAAACAGGGAGTCGGGAGCAGTACTTC. As protein: CASSQTGSREQYF. The chain couples TRBV6-5 to TRBJ2-7; D is perhaps TRBD1 (6 bases). The germline gives CDR1 MNHEY, CDR2 SVGAGI. The CDR3 extends over 13 amino acids. V was cut by 6 bases and J by 7 bases, with 16 bases left in between.

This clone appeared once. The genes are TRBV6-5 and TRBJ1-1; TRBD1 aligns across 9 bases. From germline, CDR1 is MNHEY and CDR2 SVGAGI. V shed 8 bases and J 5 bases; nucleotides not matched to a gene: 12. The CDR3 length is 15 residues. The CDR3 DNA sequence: TGTGCCAGCGGAACAACGGACAGGGGACGGACTGAAGCTTTCTTT. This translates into CASGTTDRGRTEAFF.

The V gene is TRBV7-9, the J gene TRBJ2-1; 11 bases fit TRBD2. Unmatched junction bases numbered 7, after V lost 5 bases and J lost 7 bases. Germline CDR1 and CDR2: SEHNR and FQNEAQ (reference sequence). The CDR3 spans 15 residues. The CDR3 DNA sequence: TGTGCCAGCAGCCCTCCGGGACTAGCGGAAAATGAGCAGTTCTTC. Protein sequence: CASSPPGLAENEQFF.

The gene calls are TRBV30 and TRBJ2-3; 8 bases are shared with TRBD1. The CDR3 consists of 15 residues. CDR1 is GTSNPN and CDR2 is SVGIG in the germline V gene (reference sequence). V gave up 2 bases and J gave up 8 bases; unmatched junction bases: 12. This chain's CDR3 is CAWSFAGGLVGTQYF. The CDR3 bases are TGTGCCTGGAGTTTCGCAGGGGGCTTAGTGGGTACGCAGTATTTT.

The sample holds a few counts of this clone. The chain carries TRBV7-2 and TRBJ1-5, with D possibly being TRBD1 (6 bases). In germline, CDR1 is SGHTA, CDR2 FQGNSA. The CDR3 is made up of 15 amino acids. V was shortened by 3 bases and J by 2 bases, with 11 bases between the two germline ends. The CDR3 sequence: CASSFGTMGNQPQHF. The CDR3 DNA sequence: TGTGCCAGCAGCTTTGGGACAATGGGCAATCAGCCCCAGCATTTT.

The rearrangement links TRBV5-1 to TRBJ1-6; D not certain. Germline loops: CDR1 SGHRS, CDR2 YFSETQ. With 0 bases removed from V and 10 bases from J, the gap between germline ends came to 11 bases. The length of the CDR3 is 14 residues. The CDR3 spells CASSLGTGNSPLHF. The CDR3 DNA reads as TGCGCCAGCAGCTTGGGTACGGGTAACTCACCCCTCCACTTT.

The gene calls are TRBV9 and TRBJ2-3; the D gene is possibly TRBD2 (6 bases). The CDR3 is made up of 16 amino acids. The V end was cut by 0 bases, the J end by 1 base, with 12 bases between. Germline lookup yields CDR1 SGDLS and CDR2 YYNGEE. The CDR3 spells CASSVELADRTDTQYF. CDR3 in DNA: TGTGCCAGCAGCGTAGAGTTAGCGGACCGCACAGATACGCAGTATTTT.

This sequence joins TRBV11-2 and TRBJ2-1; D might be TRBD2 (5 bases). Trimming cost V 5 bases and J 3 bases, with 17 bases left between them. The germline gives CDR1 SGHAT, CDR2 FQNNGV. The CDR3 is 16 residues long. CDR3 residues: CASSTRNHSGYNEQFF. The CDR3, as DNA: TGTGCCAGCAGCACGCGAAATCACAGCGGCTACAATGAGCAGTTCTTC.

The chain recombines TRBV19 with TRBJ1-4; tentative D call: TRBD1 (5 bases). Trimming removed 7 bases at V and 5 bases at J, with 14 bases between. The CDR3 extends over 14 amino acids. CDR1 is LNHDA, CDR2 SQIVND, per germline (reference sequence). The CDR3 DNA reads TGTGCCAGTACGCGGGGGGACCCCAATGAAAAACTGTTTTTT. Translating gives CASTRGDPNEKLFF. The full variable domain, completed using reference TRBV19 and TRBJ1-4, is DGGITQSPKYLFRKEGQNVTLSCEQNLNHDAMYWYRQDPGQGLRLIYYSQIVNDFQKGDIAEGYSVSREKKESFPLTVTSAQKNPTAFYLCASTRGDPNEKLFFGSGTQLSVL.

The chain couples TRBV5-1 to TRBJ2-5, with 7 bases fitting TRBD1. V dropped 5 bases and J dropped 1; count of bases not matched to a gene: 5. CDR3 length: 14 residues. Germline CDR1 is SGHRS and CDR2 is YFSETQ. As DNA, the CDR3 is TGCGCCAGCAGAGGAGGACAGGCCCAAGAGACCCAGTACTTC. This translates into CASRGGQAQETQYF.

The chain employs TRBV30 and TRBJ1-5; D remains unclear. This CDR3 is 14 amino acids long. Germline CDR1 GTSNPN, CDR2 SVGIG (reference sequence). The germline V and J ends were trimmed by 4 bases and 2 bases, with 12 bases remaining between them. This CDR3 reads CAWMEGVGNQPQHF. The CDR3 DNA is TGTGCCTGGATGGAGGGAGTAGGCAATCAGCCCCAGCATTTT.

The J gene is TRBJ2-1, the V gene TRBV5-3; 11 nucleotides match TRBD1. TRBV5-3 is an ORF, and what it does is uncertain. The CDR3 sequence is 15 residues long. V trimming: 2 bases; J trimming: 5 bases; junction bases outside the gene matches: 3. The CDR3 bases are TGTGCCAGAAGCTTTGGACAGGGGGCTAACAATGAGCAGTTCTTC. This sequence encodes CARSFGQGANNEQFF.

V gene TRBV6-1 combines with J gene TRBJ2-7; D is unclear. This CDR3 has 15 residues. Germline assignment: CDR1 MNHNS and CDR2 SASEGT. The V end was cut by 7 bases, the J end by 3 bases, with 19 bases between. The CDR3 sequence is CASIARTAPLYEQYF. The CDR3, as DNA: TGTGCCAGCATCGCACGAACAGCCCCACTCTACGAGCAGTACTTC.

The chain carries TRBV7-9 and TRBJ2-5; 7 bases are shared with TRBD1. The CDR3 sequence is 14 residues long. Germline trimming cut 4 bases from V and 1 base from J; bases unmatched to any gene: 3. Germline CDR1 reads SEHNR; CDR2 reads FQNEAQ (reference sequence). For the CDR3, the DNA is TGTGCCAGCAGCTCTAGGACAGGCCAAGAGACCCAGTACTTC. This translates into CASSSRTGQETQYF.

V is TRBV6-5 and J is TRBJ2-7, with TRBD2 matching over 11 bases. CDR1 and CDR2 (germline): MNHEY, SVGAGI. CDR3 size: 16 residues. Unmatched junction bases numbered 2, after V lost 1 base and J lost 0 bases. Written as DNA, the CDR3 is TGTGCCAGCAGTTACTTTACTAGCGGGAGCTCCTACGAGCAGTACTTC. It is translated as CASSYFTSGSSYEQYF.